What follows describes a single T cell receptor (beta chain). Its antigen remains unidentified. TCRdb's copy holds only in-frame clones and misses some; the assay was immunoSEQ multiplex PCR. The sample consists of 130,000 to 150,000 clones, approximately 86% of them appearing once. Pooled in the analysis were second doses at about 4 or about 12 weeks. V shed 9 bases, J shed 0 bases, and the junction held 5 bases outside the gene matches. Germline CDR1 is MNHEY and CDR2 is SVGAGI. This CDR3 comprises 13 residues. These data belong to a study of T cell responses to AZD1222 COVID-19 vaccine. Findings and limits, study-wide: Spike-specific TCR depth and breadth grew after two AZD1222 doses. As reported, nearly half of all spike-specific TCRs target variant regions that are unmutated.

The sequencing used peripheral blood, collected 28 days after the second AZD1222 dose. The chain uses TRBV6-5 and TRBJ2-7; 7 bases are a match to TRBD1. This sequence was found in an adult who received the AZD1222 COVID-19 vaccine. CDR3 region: CASYHRGSYEQYF. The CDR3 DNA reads TGTGCCAGTTACCACAGGGGCTCCTACGAGCAGTACTTC.